Given below is one T cell receptor beta chain in context. These data are taken from a study of blood T cell repertoires in COVID-19. Turning to the study itself: The study drew acute and convalescent COVID-19 samples from the United States, Italy and Spain. The cDNA or gDNA used as material had been derived from T cells, B-cell-depleted T cells, or PBMCs.

Data came from immunoSEQ multiplex PCR; TCRdb stores just in-frame clones and leaves some out. The repertoire holds some 200,000 clones, with roughly 80% as singletons. CDR1 SNHLY and CDR2 FYNNEI come from the germline V gene. With 6 bases clipped from V and 6 bases from J, the junction kept 12 bases outside the gene matches. The CDR3 covers 15 residues. Adults between roughly 18 and 95 years of age took part from 20 to 25 US areas. Participant reports of clinical history set cohort assignment. This TCR derives from a woman aged 45-60 years who had been exposed to COVID-19. Sequences were obtained from PBMCs or T cells enriched from blood (not recorded which). V is TRBV2 and J is TRBJ1-2, with 8 bases aligning to TRBD1. CDR3 loop: CASRSGTGPRDGYTF. For the CDR3, the DNA is TGTGCCAGCAGGTCCGGGACAGGCCCTAGGGATGGCTACACCTTC.